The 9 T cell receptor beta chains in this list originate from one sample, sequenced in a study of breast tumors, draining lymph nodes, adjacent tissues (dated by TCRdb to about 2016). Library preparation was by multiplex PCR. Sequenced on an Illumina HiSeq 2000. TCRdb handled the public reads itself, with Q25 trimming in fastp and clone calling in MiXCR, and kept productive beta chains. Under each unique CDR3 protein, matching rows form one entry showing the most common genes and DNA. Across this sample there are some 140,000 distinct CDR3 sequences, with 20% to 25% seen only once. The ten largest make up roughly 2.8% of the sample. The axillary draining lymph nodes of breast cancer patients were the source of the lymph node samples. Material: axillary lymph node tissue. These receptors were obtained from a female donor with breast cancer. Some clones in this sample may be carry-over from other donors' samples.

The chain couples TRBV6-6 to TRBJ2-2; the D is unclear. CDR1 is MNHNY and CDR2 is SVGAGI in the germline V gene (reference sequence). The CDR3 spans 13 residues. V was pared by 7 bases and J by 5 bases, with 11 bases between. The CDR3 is CASKIGETGELFF. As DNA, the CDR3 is TGTGCCAGCAAGATTGGGGAAACCGGGGAGCTGTTTTTT.

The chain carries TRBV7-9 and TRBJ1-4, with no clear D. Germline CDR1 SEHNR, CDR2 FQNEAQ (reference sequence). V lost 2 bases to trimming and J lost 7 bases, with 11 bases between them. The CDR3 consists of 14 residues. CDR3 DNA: TGTGCCAGCAGCTTACGGGGTGATGGTGAAAAACTGTTTTTT. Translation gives CASSLRGDGEKLFF.

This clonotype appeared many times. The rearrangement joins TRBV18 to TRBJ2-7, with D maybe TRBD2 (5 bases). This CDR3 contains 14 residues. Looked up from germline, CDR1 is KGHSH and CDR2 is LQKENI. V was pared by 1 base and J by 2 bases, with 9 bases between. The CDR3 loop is CASSPLAAAYEQYF. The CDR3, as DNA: TGTGCCAGCTCACCACTGGCAGCGGCCTACGAGCAGTACTTC.

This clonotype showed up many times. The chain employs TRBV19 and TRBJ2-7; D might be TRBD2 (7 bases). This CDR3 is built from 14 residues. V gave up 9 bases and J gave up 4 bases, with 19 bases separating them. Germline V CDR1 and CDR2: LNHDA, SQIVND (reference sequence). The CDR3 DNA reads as TGTGCCAGCGGAGGGGGGGTTGGGGAATACGAGCAGTACTTC. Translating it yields CASGGGVGEYEQYF. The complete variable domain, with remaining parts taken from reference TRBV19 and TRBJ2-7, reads DGGITQSPKYLFRKEGQNVTLSCEQNLNHDAMYWYRQDPGQGLRLIYYSQIVNDFQKGDIAEGYSVSREKKESFPLTVTSAQKNPTAFYLCASGGGVGEYEQYFGPGTRLTVT.

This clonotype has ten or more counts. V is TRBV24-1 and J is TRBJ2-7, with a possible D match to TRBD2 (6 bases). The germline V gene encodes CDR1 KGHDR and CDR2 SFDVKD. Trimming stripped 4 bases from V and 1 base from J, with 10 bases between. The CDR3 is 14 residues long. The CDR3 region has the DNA TGTGCCACCAGTGAGGGAGGCCCTTCCTACGAGCAGTACTTC. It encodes CATSEGGPSYEQYF.

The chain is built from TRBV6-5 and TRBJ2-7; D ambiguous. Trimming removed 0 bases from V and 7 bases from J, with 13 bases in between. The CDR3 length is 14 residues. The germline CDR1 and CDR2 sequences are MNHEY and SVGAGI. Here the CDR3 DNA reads TGTGCCAGCAGTTACTCGAGAGGAGCTAGGGAGCAGTACTTC. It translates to CASSYSRGAREQYF.

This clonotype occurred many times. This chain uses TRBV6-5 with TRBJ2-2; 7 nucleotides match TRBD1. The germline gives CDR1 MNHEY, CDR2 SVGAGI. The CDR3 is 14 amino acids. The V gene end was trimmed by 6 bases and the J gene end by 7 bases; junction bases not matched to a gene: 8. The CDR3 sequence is CASRIRGDSGELFF. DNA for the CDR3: TGTGCCAGCAGAATAAGAGGGGACAGCGGGGAGCTGTTTTTT.

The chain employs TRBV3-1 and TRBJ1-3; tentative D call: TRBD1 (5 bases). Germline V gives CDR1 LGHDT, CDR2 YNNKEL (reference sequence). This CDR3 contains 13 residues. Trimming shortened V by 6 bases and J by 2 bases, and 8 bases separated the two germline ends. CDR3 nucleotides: TGTGCCAGCAGGGGGGGACCTGGAAACACCATATATTTT. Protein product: CASRGGPGNTIYF.

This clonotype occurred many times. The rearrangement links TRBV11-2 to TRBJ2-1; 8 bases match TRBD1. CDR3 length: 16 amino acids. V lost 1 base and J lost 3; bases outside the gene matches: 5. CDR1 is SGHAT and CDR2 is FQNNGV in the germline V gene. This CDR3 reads CASSLGAGGLYNEQFF. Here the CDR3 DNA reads TGTGCCAGCAGCTTAGGGGCAGGGGGCCTCTACAATGAGCAGTTCTTC.